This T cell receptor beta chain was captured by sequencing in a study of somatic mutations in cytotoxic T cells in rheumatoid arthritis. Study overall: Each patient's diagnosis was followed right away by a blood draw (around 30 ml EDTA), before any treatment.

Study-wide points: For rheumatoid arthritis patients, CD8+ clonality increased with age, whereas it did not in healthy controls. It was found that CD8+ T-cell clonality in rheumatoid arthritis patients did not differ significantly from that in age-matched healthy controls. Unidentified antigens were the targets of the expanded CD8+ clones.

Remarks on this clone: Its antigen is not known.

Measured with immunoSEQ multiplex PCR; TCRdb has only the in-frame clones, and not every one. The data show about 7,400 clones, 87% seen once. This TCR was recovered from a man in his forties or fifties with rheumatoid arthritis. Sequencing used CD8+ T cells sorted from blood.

The CDR3 DNA is TGTGCCAGCAGCTTCATCCGAGGAGGGATCGCTGGAAACACCATATATTTT. Translation gives CASSFIRGGIAGNTIYF. The chain employs TRBV11-2 and TRBJ1-3, with unresolved D. This CDR3 is 17 amino acids long. Germline CDR1 SGHAT, CDR2 FQNNGV. V was shortened by 3 bases and J by 2 bases, with 17 bases between the two germline ends.